These 5 T cell receptor beta chains were sequenced from one sample in a study of PD-1 blockade in classical Hodgkin lymphoma. Measured with immunoSEQ multiplex PCR; TCRdb has only the in-frame clones, and not every one. This repertoire shows 25,000 to 35,000 clones, 85% found once; its top ten account for approximately 2.6%. This sample's time point: cycle 4 day 1 (C4D1), after around six weeks of nivolumab. Relapse was seen in all patients after autologous stem cell transplantation, and brentuximab vedotin exposure was variable. Using magnetic negative selection, the CD4+ T cells were separated out of thawed PBMCs. This specimen consisted of CD4+ T cells from blood, obtained before the fourth cycle of nivolumab. These receptors came from a human donor with classical Hodgkin lymphoma.

A single count supports this clone. The chain recombines TRBV5-4 with TRBJ2-2; no clear D gene. Trimming left V 0 bases short and J 0 bases short, with 9 bases between. Germline lookup yields CDR1 SGHNT and CDR2 YYREEE (reference sequence). The CDR3 runs 16 residues. The CDR3: CASSLVQPANTGELFF. CDR3 in DNA: TGTGCCAGCAGCTTGGTTCAGCCAGCGAACACCGGGGAGCTGTTTTTT.

CDR3 in amino acids: CASSQAGEKLFF. Here the CDR3 DNA reads TGCGCCAGCAGCCAAGCGGGGGAAAAACTGTTTTTT. This rearrangement joins TRBV1 to TRBJ1-4. TRBV1 is described as a pseudogene. This CDR3 is built from 12 residues.

The chain couples TRBV7-9 to TRBJ1-2, with D perhaps TRBD1 (5 bases). The germline gives CDR1 SEHNR, CDR2 FQNEAQ (reference sequence). CDR3 length equals 16 residues. The V gene lost 5 bases and the J gene lost 2 bases, with 18 bases spanning the gap. The CDR3 here is CASSHELGRLNYGYTF. The CDR3 DNA follows: TGTGCCAGCAGCCACGAACTGGGGCGTCTGAACTATGGCTACACCTTC.

The V gene is TRBV5-1, the J gene TRBJ2-6, with 8 bases aligning to TRBD1. Trimming removed 4 bases from V and 0 bases from J; junction bases left unmatched: 6. CDR1 SGHRS and CDR2 YFSETQ come from the germline V gene. The CDR3 extends over 17 amino acids. For the CDR3, the DNA is TGCGCCAGCAGCCCCGGACAGGGCCTCTCTGGGGCCAACGTCCTGACTTTC. Its translation is CASSPGQGLSGANVLTF. Full variable domain (rest looked up from reference TRBV5-1 and TRBJ2-6): KAGVTQTPRYLIKTRGQQVTLSCSPISGHRSVSWYQQTPGQGLQFLFEYFSETQRNKGNFPGRFSGRQFSNSRSEMNVSTLELGDSALYLCASSPGQGLSGANVLTFGAGSRLTVL.

V gene TRBV11-2 combines with J gene TRBJ2-5, with unresolved D. The CDR3 extends over 13 amino acids. Trimming stripped 2 bases from V and 5 bases from J, with 9 bases between. Germline CDR1 reads SGHAT; CDR2 reads FQNNGV. The CDR3, as DNA: TGTGCCAGCAGCTTACAGACCCGCGAGACCCAGTACTTC. Translation: CASSLQTRETQYF.